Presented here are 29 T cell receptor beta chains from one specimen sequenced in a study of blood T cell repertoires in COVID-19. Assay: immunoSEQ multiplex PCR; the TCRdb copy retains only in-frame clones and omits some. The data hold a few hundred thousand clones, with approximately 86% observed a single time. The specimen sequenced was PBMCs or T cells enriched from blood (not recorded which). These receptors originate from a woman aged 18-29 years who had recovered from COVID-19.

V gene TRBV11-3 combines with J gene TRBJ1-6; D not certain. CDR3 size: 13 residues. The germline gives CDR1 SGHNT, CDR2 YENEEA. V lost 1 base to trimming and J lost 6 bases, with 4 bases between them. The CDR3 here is CASSLGSNSPLHF. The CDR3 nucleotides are TGTGCCAGCAGCTTAGGTAGTAATTCACCCCTCCACTTT.

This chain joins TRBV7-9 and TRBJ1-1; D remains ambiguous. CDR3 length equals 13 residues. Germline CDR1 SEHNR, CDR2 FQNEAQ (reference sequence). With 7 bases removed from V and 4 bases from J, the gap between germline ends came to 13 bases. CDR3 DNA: TGTGCCAGCAAGCGAGGTGGTAGCACTGAAGCTTTCTTT. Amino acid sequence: CASKRGGSTEAFF. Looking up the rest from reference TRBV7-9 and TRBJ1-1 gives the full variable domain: DTGVSQNPRHKITKRGQNVTFRCDPISEHNRLYWYRQTLGQGPEFLTYFQNEAQLEKSRLLSDRFSAERPKGSFSTLEIQRTEQGDSAMYLCASKRGGSTEAFFGQGTRLTVV.

CDR3 sequence: CASSQGGQDYEQYF. Here the CDR3 DNA reads TGCGCCAGCAGCCAAGGCGGGCAAGATTACGAGCAGTACTTC. The rearrangement joins TRBV4-1 to TRBJ2-7; D may be TRBD2 (5 bases). The V gene's germline CDR1 is MGHRA and CDR2 YSYEKL. Trimming stripped 1 base from V and 4 bases from J, with 11 bases between. The CDR3 extends over 14 amino acids.

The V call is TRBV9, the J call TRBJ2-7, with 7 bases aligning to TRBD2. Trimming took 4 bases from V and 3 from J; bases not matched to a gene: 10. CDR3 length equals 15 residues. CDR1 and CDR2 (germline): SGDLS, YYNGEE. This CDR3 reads CASSQSGDYLYEQYF. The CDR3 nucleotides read TGTGCCAGCAGCCAGTCCGGGGACTACCTCTACGAGCAGTACTTC.

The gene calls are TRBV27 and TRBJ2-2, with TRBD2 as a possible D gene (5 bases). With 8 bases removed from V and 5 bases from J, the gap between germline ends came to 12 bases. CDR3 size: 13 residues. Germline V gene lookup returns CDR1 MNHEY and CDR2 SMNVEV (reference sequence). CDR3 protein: CASGGGRTGELFF. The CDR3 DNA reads TGTGCCAGCGGAGGTGGGCGTACCGGGGAGCTGTTTTTT.

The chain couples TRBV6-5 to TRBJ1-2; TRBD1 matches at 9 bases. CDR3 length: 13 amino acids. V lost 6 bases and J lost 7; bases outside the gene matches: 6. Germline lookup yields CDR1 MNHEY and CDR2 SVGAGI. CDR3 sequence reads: CASSRDRDGGYTF. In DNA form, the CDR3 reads TGTGCCAGCAGCAGGGACAGGGACGGTGGCTACACCTTC.

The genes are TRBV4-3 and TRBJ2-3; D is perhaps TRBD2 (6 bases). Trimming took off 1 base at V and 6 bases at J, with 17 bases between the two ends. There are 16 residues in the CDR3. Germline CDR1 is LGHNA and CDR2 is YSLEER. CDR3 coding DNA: TGCGCCAGCAGCCAAGTTCCGGGAGCCCTTCGGGATACGCAGTATTTT. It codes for CASSQVPGALRDTQYF.

The CDR3 loop is CASSELGTSGRAYNEQFF. The CDR3 bases are TGTGCCAGCAGTGAACTCGGGACTAGCGGGAGGGCCTACAATGAGCAGTTCTTC. This chain links TRBV25-1 with TRBJ2-1, with 16 bases identical to TRBD2. The CDR3 length is 18 residues. CDR1 is MGHDK and CDR2 is SYGVNS in the germline V gene. V gave up 2 bases and J gave up 2 bases; unmatched junction bases: 3.

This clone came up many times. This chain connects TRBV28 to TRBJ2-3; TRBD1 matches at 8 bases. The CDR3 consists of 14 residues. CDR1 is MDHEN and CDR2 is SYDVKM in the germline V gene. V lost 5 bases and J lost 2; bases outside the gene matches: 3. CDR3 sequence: CASSPDRVTDTQYF. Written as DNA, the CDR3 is TGTGCCAGCAGTCCGGACAGGGTCACAGATACGCAGTATTTT.

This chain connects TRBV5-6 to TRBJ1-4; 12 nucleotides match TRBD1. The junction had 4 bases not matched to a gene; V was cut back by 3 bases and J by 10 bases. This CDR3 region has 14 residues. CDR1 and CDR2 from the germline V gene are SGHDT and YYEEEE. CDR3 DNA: TGTGCCAGCAGCTGGGACAGGGGGCAAGGAAAACTGTTTTTT. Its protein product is CASSWDRGQGKLFF.

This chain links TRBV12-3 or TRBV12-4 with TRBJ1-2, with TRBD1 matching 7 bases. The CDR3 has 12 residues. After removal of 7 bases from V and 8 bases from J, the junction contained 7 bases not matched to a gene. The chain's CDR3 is CASTKTGEGYTF. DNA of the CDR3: TGTGCCAGCACCAAAACAGGGGAGGGCTACACCTTC.

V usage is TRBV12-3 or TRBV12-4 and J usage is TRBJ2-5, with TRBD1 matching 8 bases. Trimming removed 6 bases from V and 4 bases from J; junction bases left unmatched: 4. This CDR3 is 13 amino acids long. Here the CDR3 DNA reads TGTGCCAGCAGCGGCGGACAGGGAGAGACCCAGTACTTC. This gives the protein CASSGGQGETQYF.

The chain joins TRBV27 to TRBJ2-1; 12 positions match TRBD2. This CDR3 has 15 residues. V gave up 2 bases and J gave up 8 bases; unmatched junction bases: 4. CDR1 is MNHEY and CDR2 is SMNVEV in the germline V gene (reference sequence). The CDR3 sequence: CASSLRLAGGYEQFF. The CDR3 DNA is TGTGCCAGCAGTTTAAGGCTAGCGGGAGGGTATGAGCAGTTCTTC.

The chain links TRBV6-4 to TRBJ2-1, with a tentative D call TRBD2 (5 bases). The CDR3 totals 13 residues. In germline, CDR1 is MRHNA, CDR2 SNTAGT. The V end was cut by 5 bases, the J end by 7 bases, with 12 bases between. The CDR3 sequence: CASSLDLLNEQFF. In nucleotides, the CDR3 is TGTGCCAGCAGTCTGGACTTACTGAATGAGCAGTTCTTC.

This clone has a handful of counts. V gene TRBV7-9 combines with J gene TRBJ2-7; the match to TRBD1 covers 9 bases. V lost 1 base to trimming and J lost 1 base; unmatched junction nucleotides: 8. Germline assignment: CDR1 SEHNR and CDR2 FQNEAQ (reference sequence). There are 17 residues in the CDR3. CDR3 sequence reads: CASSLGPGTGISYEQYF. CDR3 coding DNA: TGTGCCAGCAGCTTAGGCCCCGGGACAGGGATTTCCTACGAGCAGTACTTC. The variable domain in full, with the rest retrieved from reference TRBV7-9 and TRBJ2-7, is DTGVSQNPRHKITKRGQNVTFRCDPISEHNRLYWYRQTLGQGPEFLTYFQNEAQLEKSRLLSDRFSAERPKGSFSTLEIQRTEQGDSAMYLCASSLGPGTGISYEQYFGPGTRLTVT.

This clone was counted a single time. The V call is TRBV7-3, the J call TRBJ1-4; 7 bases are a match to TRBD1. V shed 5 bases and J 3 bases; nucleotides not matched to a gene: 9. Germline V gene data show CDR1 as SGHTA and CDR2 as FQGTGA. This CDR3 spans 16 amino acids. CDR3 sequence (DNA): TGTGCCAGCAGCCCAGACAGGGACTTGGCTAATGAAAAACTGTTTTTT. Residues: CASSPDRDLANEKLFF.

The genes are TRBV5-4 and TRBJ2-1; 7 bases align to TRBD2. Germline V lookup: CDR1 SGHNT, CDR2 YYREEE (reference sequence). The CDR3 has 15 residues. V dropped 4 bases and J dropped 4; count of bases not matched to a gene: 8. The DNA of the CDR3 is TGTGCCAGCAGCCCCGGCGGAGCGGGGTACAATGAGCAGTTCTTC. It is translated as CASSPGGAGYNEQFF.

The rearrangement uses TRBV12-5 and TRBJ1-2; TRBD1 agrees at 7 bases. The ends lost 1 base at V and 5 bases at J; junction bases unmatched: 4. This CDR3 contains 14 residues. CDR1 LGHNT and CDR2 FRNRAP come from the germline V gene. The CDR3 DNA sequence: TGTGCTAGTGGTTTGGGACAGGGTACTTATGGCTACACCTTC. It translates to CASGLGQGTYGYTF.

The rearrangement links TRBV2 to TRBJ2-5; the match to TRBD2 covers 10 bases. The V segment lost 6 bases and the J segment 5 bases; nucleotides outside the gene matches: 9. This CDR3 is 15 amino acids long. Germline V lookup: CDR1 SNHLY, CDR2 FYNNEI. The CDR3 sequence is CASRRERGGRETQYF. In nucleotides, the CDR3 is TGTGCCAGCAGGAGAGAGCGGGGGGGCCGCGAGACCCAGTACTTC. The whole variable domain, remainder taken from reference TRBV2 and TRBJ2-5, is EPEVTQTPSHQVTQMGQEVILRCVPISNHLYFYWYRQILGQKVEFLVSFYNNEISEKSEIFDDQFSVERPDGSNFTLKIRSTKLEDSAMYFCASRRERGGRETQYFGPGTRLLVL.

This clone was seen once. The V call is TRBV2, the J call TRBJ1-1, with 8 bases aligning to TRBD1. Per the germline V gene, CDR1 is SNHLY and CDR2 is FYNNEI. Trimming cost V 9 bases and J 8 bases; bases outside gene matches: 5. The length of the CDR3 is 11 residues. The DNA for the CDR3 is TGTGCCAGGGTTCGACAGGGGGAAGCTTTCTTT. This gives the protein CARVRQGEAFF.

The CDR3 DNA sequence: TGTGCCAGCAGCTTTCCTCTGGCAGCTAGTACGACAGATACGCAGTATTTT. Translation gives CASSFPLAASTTDTQYF. The chain uses TRBV7-2 and TRBJ2-3; D uncertain. In germline, CDR1 is SGHTA, CDR2 FQGNSA. The length of the CDR3 is 17 residues. Trimming left V 3 bases short and J 3 bases short, with 19 bases between.

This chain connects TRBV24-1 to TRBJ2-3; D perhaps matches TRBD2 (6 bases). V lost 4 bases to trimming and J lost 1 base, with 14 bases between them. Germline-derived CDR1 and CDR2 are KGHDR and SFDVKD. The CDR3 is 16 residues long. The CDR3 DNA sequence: TGTGCCACCAGTGACCCCCGGGAGCTGGGCACAGATACGCAGTATTTT. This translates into CATSDPRELGTDTQYF.

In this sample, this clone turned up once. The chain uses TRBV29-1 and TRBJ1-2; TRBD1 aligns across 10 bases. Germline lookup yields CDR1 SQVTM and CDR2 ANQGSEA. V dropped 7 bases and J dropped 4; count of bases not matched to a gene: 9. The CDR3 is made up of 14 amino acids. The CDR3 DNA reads TGCAGCGGCGAGGACAGGGGGGCAGGCTATGGCTACACCTTC. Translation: CSGEDRGAGYGYTF.

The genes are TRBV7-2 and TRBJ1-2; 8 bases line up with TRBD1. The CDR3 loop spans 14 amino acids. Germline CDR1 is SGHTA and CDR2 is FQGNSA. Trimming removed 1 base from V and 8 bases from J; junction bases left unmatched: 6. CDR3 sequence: CASSLVGQGNGYTF. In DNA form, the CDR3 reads TGTGCCAGCAGCTTAGTAGGACAGGGAAACGGCTACACCTTC. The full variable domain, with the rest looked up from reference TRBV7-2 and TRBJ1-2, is GAGVSQSPSNKVTEKGKDVELRCDPISGHTALYWYRQSLGQGLEFLIYFQGNSAPDKSGLPSDRFSAERTGGSVSTLTIQRTQQEDSAVYLCASSLVGQGNGYTFGSGTRLTVV.

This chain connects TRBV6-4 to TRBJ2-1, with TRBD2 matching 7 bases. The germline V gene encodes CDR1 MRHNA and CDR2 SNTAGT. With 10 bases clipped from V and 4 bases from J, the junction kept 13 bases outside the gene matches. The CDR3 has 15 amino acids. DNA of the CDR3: TGTGCCATCACCAGGTGGGGACTATCATACAATGAGCAGTTCTTC. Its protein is CAITRWGLSYNEQFF.

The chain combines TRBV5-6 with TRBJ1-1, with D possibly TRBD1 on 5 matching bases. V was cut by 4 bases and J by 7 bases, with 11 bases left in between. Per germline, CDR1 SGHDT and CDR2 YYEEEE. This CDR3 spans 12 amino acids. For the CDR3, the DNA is TGTGCCAGCAGCCGAAAGACAGTTGAAGCTTTCTTT. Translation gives CASSRKTVEAFF.

This chain's CDR3 is CASREQGNQPQHF. The CDR3 DNA is TGTGCCAGCAGGGAACAGGGGAATCAGCCCCAGCATTTT. The chain is built from TRBV28 and TRBJ1-5; 7 nucleotides match TRBD1. Germline values: CDR1 MDHEN, CDR2 SYDVKM. The CDR3 contains 13 residues. With V trimmed by 6 bases and J by 4 bases, 3 bases remained unmatched.

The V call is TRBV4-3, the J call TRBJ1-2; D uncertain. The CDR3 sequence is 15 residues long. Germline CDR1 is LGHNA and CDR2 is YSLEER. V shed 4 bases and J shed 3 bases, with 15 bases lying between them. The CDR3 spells CASSRDGLSHYGYTF. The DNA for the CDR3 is TGCGCCAGCAGCCGCGATGGACTCTCCCACTATGGCTACACCTTC.

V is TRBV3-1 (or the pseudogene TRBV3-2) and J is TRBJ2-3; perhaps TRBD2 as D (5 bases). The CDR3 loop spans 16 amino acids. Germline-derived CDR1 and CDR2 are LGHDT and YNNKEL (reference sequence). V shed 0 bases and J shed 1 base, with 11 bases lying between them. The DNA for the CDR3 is TGTGCCAGCAGCCAAGAGGCCGGGATCGGCACAGATACGCAGTATTTT. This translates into CASSQEAGIGTDTQYF.